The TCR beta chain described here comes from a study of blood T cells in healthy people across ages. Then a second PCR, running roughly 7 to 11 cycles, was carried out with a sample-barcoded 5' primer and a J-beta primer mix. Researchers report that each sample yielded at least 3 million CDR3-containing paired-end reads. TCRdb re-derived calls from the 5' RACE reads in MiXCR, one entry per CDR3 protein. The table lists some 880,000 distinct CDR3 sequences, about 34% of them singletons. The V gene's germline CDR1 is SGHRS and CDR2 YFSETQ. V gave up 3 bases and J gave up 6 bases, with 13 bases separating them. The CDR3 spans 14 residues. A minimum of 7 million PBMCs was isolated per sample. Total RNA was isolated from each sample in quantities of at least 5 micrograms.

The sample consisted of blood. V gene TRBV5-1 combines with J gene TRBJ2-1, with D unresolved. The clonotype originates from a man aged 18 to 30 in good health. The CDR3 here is CASSYSAACNEQFF. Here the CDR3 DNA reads TGCGCCAGCAGCTACAGCGCGGCCTGCAATGAGCAGTTCTTC.